One sample yielded the 23 T cell receptor beta chains listed below, sequenced in a study of blood T cells in healthy people across ages (dated by TCRdb to about 2015). Preparation of the library involved 5' RACE. TCRdb records Illumina HiSeq 2500 as the sequencer. A second PCR of roughly 7 to 11 cycles was performed with a sample-barcoded 5' primer and a J-beta primer mix. TCRdb handled the public reads itself, with Q25 trimming in fastp and clone calling in MiXCR, and kept productive beta chains. Each CDR3 protein gets just one entry, which takes the most common genes and DNA from the rows behind it. In this sample the table shows some 1.5 million distinct CDR3 sequences, 28% of which occur a single time. Jointly, the top ten make up 6.5% to 8.5% of the sample. The sequenced material came from blood. These receptors were obtained from a woman in her twenties or thirties in good health.

This clonotype has only a few counts. The V and J genes are TRBV7-2 and TRBJ2-3, with D maybe TRBD2 (6 bases). The CDR3 length is 14 residues. From germline, CDR1 is SGHTA and CDR2 FQGNSA. Trimming took off 5 bases at V and 4 bases at J, with 13 bases between the two ends. In DNA, the CDR3 is TGTGCCAGCAGCGTTGGTAGCGGCTCAGATACGCAGTATTTT. It specifies CASSVGSGSDTQYF. Based on the CDR3 plus reference TRBV7-2 and TRBJ2-3, the full variable domain is GAGVSQSPSNKVTEKGKDVELRCDPISGHTALYWYRQSLGQGLEFLIYFQGNSAPDKSGLPSDRFSAERTGGSVSTLTIQRTQQEDSAVYLCASSVGSGSDTQYFGPGTRLTVL.

This chain links TRBV2 with TRBJ2-3; 13 bases are shared with TRBD2. From germline, CDR1 is SNHLY and CDR2 FYNNEI. This CDR3 contains 16 residues. J was trimmed by 6 bases and V by 3 bases; bases with no gene match: 6. The CDR3 DNA reads TGTGCCAGCAGTGATTCGTTGGGACTAGCGGGGGATACGCAGTATTTT. Its translation is CASSDSLGLAGDTQYF.

This rearrangement joins TRBV7-2 to TRBJ1-2; D ambiguous. The CDR3 totals 14 residues. Germline V CDR1 and CDR2: SGHTA, FQGNSA. Trimming took off 6 bases at V and 5 bases at J, with 16 bases between the two ends. For the CDR3, the DNA is TGTGCCAGCAGACAGAGTCGGGAACGGTATGGCTACACCTTC. Translated: CASRQSRERYGYTF.

There are many counts of this clonotype. V usage is TRBV12-3 or TRBV12-4 and J usage is TRBJ2-7; 7 nucleotides agree with TRBD1. With V trimmed by 1 base and J by 2 bases, 5 bases remained unmatched. This CDR3 contains 15 residues. The CDR3 is CASSLGSQGAYEQYF. The CDR3 nucleotides read TGTGCCAGCAGTTTAGGGAGTCAGGGGGCCTACGAGCAGTACTTC.

The chain carries TRBV7-8 and TRBJ1-5; D gene ambiguous. Trimming cost V 6 bases and J 2 bases, with 23 bases left between them. Per germline, CDR1 SGHVS and CDR2 FQNEAQ. The CDR3 runs to 18 residues. The CDR3 nucleotides are TGTGCCAGCAGTTTATTGGCTGGGAGAAGTTTAGGCAATCAGCCCCAGCATTTT. This sequence encodes CASSLLAGRSLGNQPQHF.

This clonotype was found many times. The chain has TRBV7-8 and TRBJ2-1; D perhaps matches TRBD1 (5 bases). With 5 bases removed from V and 8 bases from J, the gap between germline ends came to 16 bases. Germline V gene lookup returns CDR1 SGHVS and CDR2 FQNEAQ. The CDR3 runs 14 residues. This chain's CDR3 is CASSHPRGSHEQFF. The CDR3 DNA reads TGTGCCAGCAGCCATCCAAGGGGCTCCCATGAGCAGTTCTTC.

CDR3: CSGVPQGPAKTQYF. The CDR3 DNA reads TGCAGTGGTGTCCCGCAGGGCCCAGCGAAGACCCAGTACTTC. This chain links TRBV20-1 with TRBJ2-5; D is possibly TRBD1 (5 bases). This CDR3 spans 14 amino acids. In germline, CDR1 is DFQATT, CDR2 SNEGSKA (reference sequence). Deletions cut 7 bases from V and 6 bases from J, with 21 bases between.

This clonotype was seen more than once but under ten times. The chain has TRBV20-1 and TRBJ2-5, with D possibly TRBD1 on 5 matching bases. Germline values: CDR1 DFQATT, CDR2 SNEGSKA (reference sequence). V dropped 0 bases and J dropped 4 bases, with 15 bases sitting between them. The CDR3 loop spans 15 amino acids. CDR3 sequence (DNA): TGCAGTGCTAGAGACGTTTGGACACCAGGAGAGACCCAGTACTTC. Translating gives CSARDVWTPGETQYF.

This clonotype was seen at least ten times. The J gene is TRBJ2-1, the V gene TRBV20-1; D remains unclear. Between the trimmed V and J ends, which lost 0 bases and 6 bases, there was a span of 15 bases. Germline V lookup: CDR1 DFQATT, CDR2 SNEGSKA (reference sequence). This CDR3 has 15 amino acids. The CDR3 DNA follows: TGCAGTGCTAGAGATATCGATAACCCGGGCAATGAGCAGTTCTTC. Encoded protein: CSARDIDNPGNEQFF.

This clonotype was seen many times. V gene TRBV6-6 combines with J gene TRBJ2-3, with D possibly being TRBD2 (6 bases). Per the germline V gene, CDR1 is MNHNY and CDR2 is SVGAGI (reference sequence). Trimming removed 6 bases from V and 2 bases from J, with 18 bases in between. This CDR3 spans 16 amino acids. This chain's CDR3 is CASRRGATHLTDTQYF. The CDR3 DNA sequence: TGTGCCAGCAGGCGGGGAGCTACCCACCTCACAGATACGCAGTATTTT.

This clonotype has just a few counts. This chain connects TRBV5-1 to TRBJ1-6; D remains unclear. The CDR3 is 14 residues long. Trimming left V 6 bases short and J 5 bases short, with 12 bases between. Germline values: CDR1 SGHRS, CDR2 YFSETQ. The CDR3 region has the DNA TGCGCCAGCACGGAGCAGCATAATAATTCACCCCTCCACTTT. It translates to CASTEQHNNSPLHF. Based on the CDR3 plus reference TRBV5-1 and TRBJ1-6, the full variable domain is KAGVTQTPRYLIKTRGQQVTLSCSPISGHRSVSWYQQTPGQGLQFLFEYFSETQRNKGNFPGRFSGRQFSNSRSEMNVSTLELGDSALYLCASTEQHNNSPLHFGNGTRLTVT.

This clonotype was observed at least ten times. The chain has TRBV7-3 and TRBJ2-1, with a weak D call TRBD2 (5 bases). Between the trimmed V and J ends, which lost 0 bases and 5 bases, there was a span of 5 bases. This CDR3 contains 13 residues. CDR1 and CDR2 (germline): SGHTA, FQGTGA. CDR3 sequence reads: CASSLTADNEQFF. CDR3 bases: TGTGCCAGCAGCTTAACAGCGGACAATGAGCAGTTCTTC.

As to this clonotype: This may come from a read error, since a much larger clone is one base off. The J gene is TRBJ2-1, the V gene TRBV6-5; 12 nucleotides line up with TRBD2. The end of the DNA fits TRBJ2-7 better, so the J call may be wrong. There are 16 residues in the CDR3. Germline assignment: CDR1 MNHEY and CDR2 SVGAGI. The CDR3 is CASSFFTSGGYNEQYF. In nucleotides, the CDR3 is TGTGCCAGCAGTTTTTTCACTAGCGGGGGGTACAATGAGCAGTACTTC.

The chain couples TRBV12-3 or TRBV12-4 to TRBJ1-2, with D hard to call. The CDR3 loop spans 13 amino acids. V lost 2 bases to trimming and J lost 8 bases, with 12 bases between them. CDR3 DNA sequence: TGTGCCAGCAGTTTAAAAGGGATTAGAGGCTACACCTTC. This translates into CASSLKGIRGYTF.

The chain couples TRBV7-2 to TRBJ1-2; D is perhaps TRBD1 (5 bases). This CDR3 has 14 residues. Germline assignment: CDR1 SGHTA and CDR2 FQGNSA. V was pared by 4 bases and J by 5 bases, with 14 bases between. CDR3 in amino acids: CASSSNGADYGYTF. CDR3 sequence (DNA): TGTGCCAGCAGCTCCAACGGGGCGGATTATGGCTACACCTTC.

This clonotype was seen at least ten times. The chain joins TRBV11-2 to TRBJ2-7, with a possible D match to TRBD1 (6 bases). The V end was cut by 0 bases, the J end by 2 bases, with 11 bases between. The germline gives CDR1 SGHAT, CDR2 FQNNGV. CDR3 length equals 15 residues. Here the CDR3 DNA reads TGTGCCAGCAGCTTAGATCGTCCAGGGGCCTACGAGCAGTACTTC. It specifies CASSLDRPGAYEQYF. Full variable domain (rest looked up from reference TRBV11-2 and TRBJ2-7): EAGVAQSPRYKIIEKRQSVAFWCNPISGHATLYWYQQILGQGPKLLIQFQNNGVVDDSQLPKDRFSAERLKGVDSTLKIQPAKLEDSAVYLCASSLDRPGAYEQYFGPGTRLTVT.

In the case of this clonotype: Its ends do not fully match the called genes, so a read error is possible. The chain couples TRBV20-1 to TRBJ2-1; 8 nucleotides agree with TRBD2. The CDR3 contains 16 residues. Germline V lookup: CDR1 DFQATT, CDR2 SNEGSKA (reference sequence). The DNA for the CDR3 is TGCGGTGCTACTAGCTCCGGGACTAGTTATTACAATGAGCAGTTCTTC. Translated, it gives CGATSSGTSYYNEQFF.

This rearrangement joins TRBV6-5 to TRBJ1-4; no definite D call. The germline CDR1 and CDR2 sequences are MNHEY and SVGAGI. Between the trimmed V and J ends, which lost 5 bases and 11 bases, there was a span of 18 bases. The CDR3 has 14 amino acids. CDR3 bases: TGTGCCAGCAGTCAGGACCGAAAGAGGTGGAAACTGTTTTTT. This encodes CASSQDRKRWKLFF.

This clonotype turned up a few times. This chain uses TRBV7-2 with TRBJ2-7; 8 nucleotides line up with TRBD2. The CDR3 is 16 residues long. The V and J ends lost 4 bases and 3 bases, in that order; junction bases with no gene match: 11. Germline loops: CDR1 SGHTA, CDR2 FQGNSA. CDR3 region: CASSWDSGRAIYEQYF. In nucleotides, the CDR3 is TGTGCCAGCAGCTGGGATTCCGGGAGGGCCATCTACGAGCAGTACTTC.

V and J are TRBV29-1 and TRBJ2-3; 9 bases fit TRBD1. In germline, CDR1 is SQVTM, CDR2 ANQGSEA. The junction had 6 bases not matched to a gene; V was cut back by 7 bases and J by 1 base. This CDR3 is 14 amino acids long. The CDR3 DNA is TGCAGCGGTACAGGGGGCCTCCGCACAGATACGCAGTATTTT. Amino acids: CSGTGGLRTDTQYF.

This clonotype was counted only a few times. The chain joins TRBV15 to TRBJ2-5; D is ambiguous. This CDR3 is 13 amino acids long. The ends were cut back, 0 bases at V and 2 bases at J, with 4 bases in the middle. The germline CDR1 and CDR2 sequences are LNHNV and YYDKDF (reference sequence). For the CDR3, the DNA is TGTGCCACCAGCAGAGATCATCAAGAGACCCAGTACTTC. Translating it yields CATSRDHQETQYF.

To note about this clonotype: This could be a read error, since a much larger clone is one nucleotide away. The V call is TRBV7-3, the J call TRBJ1-2; D unresolved. The germline V gene encodes CDR1 SGHTA and CDR2 FQGTGA. Trimming removed 2 bases at V and 7 bases at J, with 17 bases between. The CDR3 loop spans 15 amino acids. CDR3 region: CASSLSPDGRCGYTF. CDR3 coding DNA: TGTGCCAGCAGCTTATCCCCGGACGGCCGCTGTGGCTACACCTTC.

In its sample, this clonotype was seen a few times. V usage is TRBV25-1 and J usage is TRBJ2-7; D gene ambiguous. CDR3 length equals 15 residues. Looked up from germline, CDR1 is MGHDK and CDR2 is SYGVNS. V lost 3 bases, J lost 3 bases, and 15 bases lay in between. The CDR3 spells CASSDTLHQNYEQYF. CDR3 DNA sequence: TGTGCCAGCAGTGACACCTTGCACCAGAACTACGAGCAGTACTTC.